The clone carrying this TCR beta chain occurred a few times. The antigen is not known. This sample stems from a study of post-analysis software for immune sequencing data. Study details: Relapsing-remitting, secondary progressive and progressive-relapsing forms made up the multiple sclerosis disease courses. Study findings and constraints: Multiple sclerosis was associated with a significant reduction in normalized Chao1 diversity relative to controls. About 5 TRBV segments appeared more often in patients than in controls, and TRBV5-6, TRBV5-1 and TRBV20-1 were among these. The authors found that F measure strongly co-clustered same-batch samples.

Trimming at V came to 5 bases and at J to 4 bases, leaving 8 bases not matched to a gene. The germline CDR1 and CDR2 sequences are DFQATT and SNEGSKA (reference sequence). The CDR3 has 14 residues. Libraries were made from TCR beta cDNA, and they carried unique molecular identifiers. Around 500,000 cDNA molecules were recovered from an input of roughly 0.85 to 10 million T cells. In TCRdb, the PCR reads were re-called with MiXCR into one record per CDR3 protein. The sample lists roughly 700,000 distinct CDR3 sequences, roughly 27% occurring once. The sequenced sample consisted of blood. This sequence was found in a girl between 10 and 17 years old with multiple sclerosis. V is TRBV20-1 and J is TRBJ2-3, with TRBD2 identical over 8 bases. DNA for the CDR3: TGCAGTGCTGCCCCGGGAGGGCGCGCAGATACGCAGTATTTT. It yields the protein CSAAPGGRADTQYF.